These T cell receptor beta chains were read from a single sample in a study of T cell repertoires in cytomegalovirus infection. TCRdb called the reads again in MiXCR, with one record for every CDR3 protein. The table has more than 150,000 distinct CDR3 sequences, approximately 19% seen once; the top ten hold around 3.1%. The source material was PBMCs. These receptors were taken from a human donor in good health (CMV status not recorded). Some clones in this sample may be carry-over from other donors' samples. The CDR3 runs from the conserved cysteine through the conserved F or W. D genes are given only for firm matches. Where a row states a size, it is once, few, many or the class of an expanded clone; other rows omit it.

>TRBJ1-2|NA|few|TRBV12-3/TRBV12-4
CASSLALGAADQKANYGYTF
TGTGCCAGCAGTTTAGCGCTCGGGGCAGCCGATCAAAAAGCTAACTATGGCTACACCTTC
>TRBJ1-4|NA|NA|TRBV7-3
CASSFPGEATNEKLFF
TGTGCCAGCAGCTTCCCAGGGGAGGCAACTAATGAAAAACTGTTTTTT
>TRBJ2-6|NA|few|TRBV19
CASNLRGPGANVLTF
TGTGCCAGTAACCTCAGGGGCCCAGGGGCCAACGTCCTGACTTTC
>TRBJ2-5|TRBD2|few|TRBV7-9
CASSYEISGSRRSQTQYF
TGTGCCAGCAGCTACGAGATTAGCGGGAGTCGTCGATCGCAGACCCAGTACTTC
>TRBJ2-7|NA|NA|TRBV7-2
CASSLAGWGEQYF
TGTGCCAGCAGCTTAGCGGGTTGGGGCGAGCAGTACTTC
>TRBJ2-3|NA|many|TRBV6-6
CASSRTGTDTQYF
TGTGCCAGCAGCCGGACCGGCACAGATACGCAGTATTTT
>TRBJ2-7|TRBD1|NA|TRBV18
CASSPIPGTGLQGAEQYF
TGTGCCAGCTCACCAATCCCAGGGACAGGGTTACAGGGGGCCGAGCAGTACTTC
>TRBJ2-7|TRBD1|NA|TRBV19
CASRVQGAREQYF
TGTGCCAGTCGGGTACAGGGGGCCCGCGAGCAGTACTTC
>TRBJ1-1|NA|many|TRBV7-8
CASSSQKNTEAFF
TGTGCCAGCAGCTCTCAGAAGAACACTGAAGCTTTCTTT
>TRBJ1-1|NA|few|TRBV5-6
CASSSLSGDEAFF
TGTGCCAGCAGCTCCCTATCCGGGGATGAAGCTTTCTTT
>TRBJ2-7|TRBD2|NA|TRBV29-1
CSAETSGSRYEQYF
TGCAGCGCCGAGACTAGCGGGAGTCGGTACGAGCAGTACTTC
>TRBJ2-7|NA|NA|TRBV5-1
CASHTGSRAYEQYF
TGCGCCAGTCATACAGGGAGTCGGGCCTACGAGCAGTACTTC
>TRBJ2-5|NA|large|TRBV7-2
CASSREVGETQYF
TGTGCCAGCAGCCGGGAAGTCGGAGAGACCCAGTACTTC
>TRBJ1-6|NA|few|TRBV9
CASSARQFNSPLHF
TGTGCCAGCAGCGCCAGACAGTTTAATTCACCCCTCCACTTT
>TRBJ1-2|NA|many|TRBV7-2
CASSLGATTQAGGYTF
TGTGCCAGCAGCTTAGGGGCCACAACCCAGGCCGGCGGCTACACCTTC
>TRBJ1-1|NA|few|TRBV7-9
CASSSQGTEAFF
TGTGCCAGCAGTTCTCAGGGAACTGAAGCTTTCTTT
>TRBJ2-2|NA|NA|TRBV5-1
CASSLIWTGELFF
TGCGCCAGCAGTTTGATTTGGACCGGGGAGCTGTTTTTT
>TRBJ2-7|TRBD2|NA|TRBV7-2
CASSLGVAGSYEQYF
TGTGCCAGCAGCTTAGGTGTAGCGGGATCCTACGAGCAGTACTTC
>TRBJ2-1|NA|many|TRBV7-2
CASRKSAGYNEQFF
TGTGCCAGCAGGAAAAGCGCGGGGTACAATGAGCAGTTCTTC
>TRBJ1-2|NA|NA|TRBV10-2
CASTDSRNYGYTF
TGCGCCAGCACAGACAGCCGGAACTATGGCTACACCTTC
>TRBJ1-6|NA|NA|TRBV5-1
CASSLAQSNSPLHF
TGCGCCAGCAGCTTGGCACAGAGTAATTCACCCCTCCACTTT
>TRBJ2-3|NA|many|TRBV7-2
CASSLGVSDTQYF
TGTGCCAGCAGCCTGGGAGTCTCCGATACGCAGTATTTT
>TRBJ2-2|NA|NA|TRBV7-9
CASSLMAESGELFF
TGTGCCAGCAGCCTAATGGCGGAATCCGGGGAGCTGTTTTTT
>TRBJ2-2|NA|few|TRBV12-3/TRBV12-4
CASSLTGETGELFF
TGTGCCAGCAGTTTGACGGGAGAGACCGGGGAGCTGTTTTTT
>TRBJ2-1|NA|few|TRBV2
CASRRQINNEQFF
TGTGCCAGCAGGAGACAGATTAACAATGAGCAGTTCTTC
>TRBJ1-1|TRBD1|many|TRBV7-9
CASSLSRGGTEAFF
TGTGCCAGCAGCTTAAGCAGGGGGGGCACTGAAGCTTTCTTT
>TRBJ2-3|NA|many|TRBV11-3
CASSSRRSGDTQYF
TGTGCCAGCAGCTCTCGGAGAAGTGGAGATACGCAGTATTTT
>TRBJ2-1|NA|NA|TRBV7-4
CASAGGCRNNEQFF
TGTGCCAGCGCCGGGGGCTGTAGGAACAATGAGCAGTTCTTC
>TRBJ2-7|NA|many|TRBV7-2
CASSGSGQVYEQYF
TGTGCCAGCAGCGGATCGGGACAAGTCTACGAGCAGTACTTC
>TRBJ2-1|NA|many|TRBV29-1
CSVELSQSYNEQFF
TGCAGCGTTGAATTGAGCCAGTCCTACAATGAGCAGTTCTTC
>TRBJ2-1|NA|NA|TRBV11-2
CASILEGFSYNEQFF
TGTGCCAGCATCCTCGAGGGGTTCTCCTACAATGAGCAGTTCTTC
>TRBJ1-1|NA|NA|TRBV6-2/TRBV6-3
CASSYSRGDTEAFF
TGTGCCAGCAGTTACTCGAGGGGAGACACTGAAGCTTTCTTT
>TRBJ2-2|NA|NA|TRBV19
CASNRAPNTGELFF
TGTGCCAGTAACCGAGCCCCTAACACCGGGGAGCTGTTTTTT
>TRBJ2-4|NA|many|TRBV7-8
CASSPERVLAKNIQYF
TGTGCCAGCAGCCCAGAGCGGGTCCTAGCCAAAAACATTCAGTACTTC
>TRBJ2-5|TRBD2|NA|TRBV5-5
CASSQGLAGWGETQYF
TGTGCCAGCAGCCAGGGACTAGCGGGATGGGGGGAGACCCAGTACTTC
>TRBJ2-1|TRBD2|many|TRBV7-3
CASSLRLAGHNEQFF
TGTGCCAGCAGCTTACGGCTAGCGGGACACAATGAGCAGTTCTTC
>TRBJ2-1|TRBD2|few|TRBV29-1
CSVFGFAGVGEQFF
TGCAGCGTTTTTGGATTCGCGGGAGTAGGCGAGCAGTTCTTC
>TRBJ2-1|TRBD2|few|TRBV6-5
CASKLAGTGNEQFF
TGTGCCAGCAAACTAGCGGGGACTGGCAATGAGCAGTTCTTC
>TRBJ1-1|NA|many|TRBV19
CASSLKVTAFF
TGTGCCAGTAGTCTCAAGGTCACGGCTTTCTTT
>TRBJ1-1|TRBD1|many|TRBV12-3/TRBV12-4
CASRYRTGADTEAFF
TGTGCCAGCAGGTACCGGACAGGCGCTGACACTGAAGCTTTCTTT
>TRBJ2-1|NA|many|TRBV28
CASSLSPLTRVKGDEQFF
TGTGCCAGCAGTTTATCCCCTCTGACTAGGGTGAAAGGGGATGAGCAGTTCTTC
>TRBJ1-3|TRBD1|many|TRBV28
CASTLQGEGNTIYF
TGTGCCAGCACTTTACAGGGGGAGGGAAACACCATATATTTT
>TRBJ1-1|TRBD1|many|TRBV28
CASSQRWGQFMNTEAFF
TGTGCCAGCAGTCAAAGATGGGGACAGTTCATGAACACTGAAGCTTTCTTT
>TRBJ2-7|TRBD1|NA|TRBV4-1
CASSQPGGEQYF
TGCGCCAGCAGCCAACCAGGGGGCGAGCAGTACTTC
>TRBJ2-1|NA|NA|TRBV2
CASIGGISYNEQFF
TGTGCCAGCATCGGCGGTATCTCCTACAATGAGCAGTTCTTC
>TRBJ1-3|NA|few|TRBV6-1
CASSDPSSGNTIYF
TGTGCCAGCAGTGACCCGAGCTCTGGAAACACCATATATTTT
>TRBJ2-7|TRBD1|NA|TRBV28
CASSTTGVAYEQYF
TGTGCCAGCAGTACGACAGGGGTGGCCTACGAGCAGTACTTC
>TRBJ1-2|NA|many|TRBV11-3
CASSRGTTYGYTF
TGTGCCAGCAGCCGCGGGACTACCTATGGCTACACCTTC
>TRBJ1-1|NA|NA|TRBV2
CASSGRSRNTEAFF
TGTGCCAGCAGCGGCAGGTCGAGGAACACTGAAGCTTTCTTT
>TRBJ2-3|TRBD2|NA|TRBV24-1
CATSDRGLTSGLHTDTQYF
TGTGCCACCAGTGACCGAGGCTTGACTAGCGGACTTCACACAGATACGCAGTATTTT
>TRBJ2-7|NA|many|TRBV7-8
CASSLGRPYEQYF
TGTGCCAGCAGCTTAGGTAGGCCCTACGAGCAGTACTTC
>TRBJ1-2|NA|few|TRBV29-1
CSGGRENYGYTF
TGCAGCGGGGGGCGGGAGAACTATGGCTACACCTTC
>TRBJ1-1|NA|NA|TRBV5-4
CASSLLQTEAFF
TGTGCCAGCAGCTTGTTGCAGACTGAAGCTTTCTTT
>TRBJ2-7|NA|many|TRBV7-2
CASSLYMAGTYEQYF
TGTGCCAGCAGCTTATACATGGCAGGGACCTACGAGCAGTACTTC
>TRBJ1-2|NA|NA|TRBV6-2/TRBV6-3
CASTQSWTREQDYTF
TGTGCCAGCACCCAGTCGTGGACGAGGGAGCAAGACTACACCTTC
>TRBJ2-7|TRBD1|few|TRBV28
CASSPRADRGHEQYF
TGTGCCAGCAGTCCAAGAGCGGACAGGGGACACGAGCAGTACTTC
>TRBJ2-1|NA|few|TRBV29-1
CSVGLGVGHNEQFF
TGCAGCGTTGGACTTGGGGTGGGCCACAATGAGCAGTTCTTC
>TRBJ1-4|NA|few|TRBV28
CASSQDRNEKLFF
TGTGCCAGCAGCCAGGACCGTAATGAAAAACTGTTTTTT
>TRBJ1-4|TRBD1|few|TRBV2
CASSDRGQGNEKLFF
TGTGCCAGCAGTGACCGGGGACAGGGGAATGAAAAACTGTTTTTT